Below, 26 T cell receptor beta chains from the same sample are listed, as sequenced in a study of tumor-infiltrating lymphocytes in primary liver carcinoma. A constant-region primer primed TCR beta cDNA synthesis from 400 to 550 ng of total RNA. Slightly modified ARM-PCR served as the procedure for the TCR beta libraries. These libraries came from three rounds of nested multiplex PCR. Amplification in the first two PCR rounds was performed using TRBV1-TRBV30 forward primers and a C-beta reverse primer for 10 cycles each. TCRdb re-called the multiplex PCR reads with MiXCR, one entry per CDR3 protein. The sample carries approximately 79,000 distinct CDR3 sequences, nearly 70% recorded once. The study co-extracted DNA and RNA from 20-30 mg of unsorted bulk tissue. The source material was liver tumor tissue from sampling region 4. Subset meaning: tumor region T4, right-lateral pole. The receptor set was obtained from a man in his forties with primary liver carcinoma and hepatitis B virus infection.

About this clonotype itself: The germline gene is not matched at one end of the junction; a read error may be the cause. The V call is TRBV11-2, the J call TRBJ2-2; D might be TRBD2 (6 bases). The CDR3 contains 15 residues. Germline CDR1 SGHAT, CDR2 FQNNGV. CDR3 in DNA: TGTGCCAGCAGTTTAGTCGGACGGGGCATCGGGGGGCTGTTTTTT. Translating gives CASSLVGRGIGGLFF.

About this clonotype itself: This could be a read error, since a much larger clone is one nucleotide away. V is TRBV2 and J is TRBJ2-5, with unresolved D. This CDR3 spans 11 amino acids. Germline V gives CDR1 SNHLY, CDR2 FYNNEI. Here the CDR3 reads CVSSAQETQYF. In DNA form, the CDR3 reads TGTGTCAGCAGTGCGCAAGAGACCCAGTACTTC. Full variable domain (outside the CDR3, taken from reference TRBV2 and TRBJ2-5): EPEVTQTPSHQVTQMGQEVILRCVPISNHLYFYWYRQILGQKVEFLVSFYNNEISEKSEIFDDQFSVERPDGSNFTLKIRSTKLEDSAMYFCVSSAQETQYFGPGTRLLVL.

Concerning this clonotype: Germline is not matched at one junction end, which may reflect a read error. This chain links TRBV28 with TRBJ2-2; 7 nucleotides align to TRBD2. This CDR3 contains 13 residues. Germline V gene data show CDR1 as MDHEN and CDR2 as SYDVKM. The CDR3 DNA is TGTGCCAGTAGTCCCAACCTGGGCGGGGGGCTGTTTTTT. It encodes CASSPNLGGGLFF.

Note on this clonotype: Mismatch with germline at one junction end may stem from a read error. The gene calls are TRBV10-1 and TRBJ2-1; 8 bases map to TRBD2. Germline lookup yields CDR1 WNHNN and CDR2 SYGVQD (reference sequence). The CDR3 is 20 amino acids. The CDR3 nucleotides read TGCGCCAGCAGTGAGAGGTTGGGGGGCCTGACTAGCGAGACTATTAATGAGCAGTCCTTC. Translation: CASSERLGGLTSETINEQSF.

This clonotype has a count of ten or more. The CDR3 DNA follows: TGTGCCAGCAGCCTAGGGTGGACTGAAGCTTTCTTT. Its protein is CASSLGWTEAFF. This chain joins TRBV2 and TRBJ1-1; D uncertain. The CDR3 extends over 12 amino acids. In germline, CDR1 is SNHLY, CDR2 FYNNEI. Trimming took 6 bases from V and 5 from J, leaving 10 bases between them.

Notes on this clonotype: An end of the junction differs from the germline gene, which may be a read error. The rearrangement uses TRBV12-5 and TRBJ1-1; TRBD1 is a possible D gene (5 bases). There are 12 residues in the CDR3. The germline V gene has CDR1 LGHNT and CDR2 FRNRAP. CDR3 sequence reads: CANGPGGHETFF. CDR3 nucleotide sequence: TGTGCTAATGGTCCTGGTGGACACGAAACTTTCTTT.

In this sample, this clonotype turned up many times. CDR3 sequence: CASSKSGEHGESGYTF. The DNA for the CDR3 is TGTGCCAGCAGCAAAAGTGGAGAACACGGAGAAAGCGGCTACACCTTC. The J gene is TRBJ1-2, the V gene TRBV21-1. TRBV21-1 represents a pseudogene. CDR3 length: 16 residues.

A note on this clonotype: The junction differs from germline at one of its ends, possibly a read error. The CDR3 here is CVSSLEMNTEAFF. The CDR3 bases are TGTGTCAGCAGCTTAGAGATGAACACTGAAGCTTTCTTT. This chain connects TRBV7-3 to TRBJ1-1; D is ambiguous. The germline V gene encodes CDR1 SGHTA and CDR2 FQGTGA. This CDR3 is 13 amino acids long.

The rearrangement joins TRBV29-1 to TRBJ1-2, with D unclear. Trimming pared 0 bases from V and 0 bases from J, leaving 17 bases between. Per germline, CDR1 SQVTM and CDR2 ANQGSEA. CDR3 size: 17 residues. The DNA of the CDR3 is TGCAGCGTTGAAGAATGGACGCAGAGGACCTCTAACTATGGCTACACCTTC. Amino acids: CSVEEWTQRTSNYGYTF.

A few counts support this clonotype. The V call is TRBV2, the J call TRBJ2-7, with TRBD1 as a possible D gene (5 bases). CDR1 and CDR2 from the germline V gene are SNHLY and FYNNEI. There are 12 residues in the CDR3. V was trimmed by 6 bases and J by 3 bases, leaving 9 bases between them. DNA of the CDR3: TGTGCCAGCAGGCCAGGGTTCTACGAGCAGTACTTC. This encodes CASRPGFYEQYF.

Note on this clonotype: One end of the junction is discordant with germline, which a read error may explain. The chain combines TRBV19 with TRBJ2-5; D remains ambiguous. From germline, CDR1 is LNHDA and CDR2 SQIVND (reference sequence). The CDR3 covers 12 residues. The CDR3 region is CASRQLGETQYF. CDR3 nucleotide sequence: TGCGCCAGTAGGCAGTTGGGGGAGACCCAGTACTTC.

About this clonotype: A read error is possible here, since a much larger clone lies one base away. The chain joins TRBV20-1 to TRBJ1-1, with D possibly being TRBD1 (6 bases). The CDR3 consists of 13 residues. Germline values: CDR1 DFQATT, CDR2 SNEGSKA (reference sequence). DNA for the CDR3: TGCAGGATTGTCGACAGGCCGAACACTGAAGCTTTCTTT. This gives the protein CRIVDRPNTEAFF.

The genes are TRBV24-1 and TRBJ1-5; D is ambiguous. The CDR3 contains 14 residues. The germline gives CDR1 KGHDR, CDR2 SFDVKD. Trimming stripped 3 bases from V and 7 bases from J, with 12 bases between. The CDR3 region is CATSDPSSGQPQHF. CDR3 bases: TGTGCCACCAGTGATCCATCCTCGGGGCAGCCCCAGCATTTT.

Regarding this clonotype: The CDR3 ends on some other residue instead of the conserved phenylalanine or tryptophan, so this is likely a read error. J is TRBJ2-7 and V is TRBV12-3 or TRBV12-4; the D gene is possibly TRBD2 (5 bases). This CDR3 comprises 15 residues. The CDR3 sequence: CASSLSGIVPHEQYL. For the CDR3, the DNA is TGTGCCAGTAGTTTAAGCGGCATTGTCCCCCACGAGCAGTACCTC.

In its sample, this clonotype was seen a few times. One end of the junction does not line up with germline, which may come from a read error. The genes are TRBV4-1 and TRBJ2-1, with TRBD2 matching 9 bases. Germline-derived CDR1 and CDR2 are MGHRA and YSYEKL. The CDR3 is 17 amino acids. CDR3 protein: CASSQDPASGAPDEQFF. CDR3 in DNA: TGCGCTAGCAGCCAAGATCCCGCTAGCGGGGCACCGGATGAGCAGTTCTTC.

Concerning this clonotype itself: The missing conserved phenylalanine or tryptophan at the end of this CDR3 makes a read error likely. The V gene is TRBV11-2, the J gene TRBJ2-7, with 10 bases matching TRBD2. After removal of 2 bases from V and 4 bases from J, the junction contained 14 bases not matched to a gene. This CDR3 is built from 18 residues. Per the germline V gene, CDR1 is SGHAT and CDR2 is FQNNGV. Written as DNA, the CDR3 is TGTGCCAGCAGCTTATCCATTGGACCAGCGGGAGGGGGGTACGAGCAGTACCTC. Its protein product is CASSLSIGPAGGGYEQYL.

At least ten counts were recorded for this clonotype. The V and J genes are TRBV10-3 and TRBJ2-3, with a tentative D call TRBD2 (5 bases). The CDR3 sequence is 14 residues long. V was pared by 0 bases and J by 3 bases, with 7 bases between. Germline V CDR1 and CDR2: ENHRY, SYGVKD. CDR3 DNA sequence: TGTGCCATCAGTGAGTCTCCGGGAACAGATACGCAGTATTTT. This sequence encodes CAISESPGTDTQYF.

This clonotype is large. The CDR3 DNA reads as TGTGCCAGCAGTGGTCTATTCTACGAGCAGTACTTC. It specifies CASSGLFYEQYF. This sequence joins TRBV6-1 and TRBJ2-7; D is undetermined. Germline V lookup: CDR1 MNHNS, CDR2 SASEGT. Between the trimmed V and J ends, which lost 4 bases and 3 bases, there was a span of 7 bases. This CDR3 region has 12 residues.

With regard to this clonotype: Given a much more abundant clone one base away, this may be a read error. This sequence joins TRBV28 and TRBJ1-2; D may be TRBD1 (6 bases). Germline V CDR1 and CDR2: MDHEN, SYDVKM. The CDR3 runs 15 residues. Between the trimmed V and J ends, which lost 3 bases and 4 bases, there was a span of 15 bases. CDR3 in amino acids: CASSFSGTWGYGYTF. The DNA of the CDR3 is TGTGCCAGCAGTTTTTCCGGGACATGGGGCTATGGCTACACCTTC.

This clonotype was detected a few times. V and J are TRBV4-2 and TRBJ2-1, with D maybe TRBD2 (6 bases). CDR3 size: 17 residues. Per the germline V gene, CDR1 is LGHNA and CDR2 is YNFKEQ. V was cut by 2 bases and J by 2 bases, with 16 bases left in between. The CDR3 region is CASSQRDVRTTYNEQFF. Written as DNA, the CDR3 is TGTGCCAGCAGCCAACGAGATGTTAGGACTACCTACAATGAGCAGTTCTTC.

The chain has TRBV28 and TRBJ2-5; D is unresolved. The V gene lost 4 bases and the J gene lost 1 base, with 13 bases spanning the gap. CDR3 length: 15 residues. Per germline, CDR1 MDHEN and CDR2 SYDVKM. For the CDR3, the DNA is TGTGCCAGCAGTTGGCCCCAGGCAGCCCAAGAGACCCAGTACTTC. Translated: CASSWPQAAQETQYF. The whole variable domain, filled in from reference TRBV28 and TRBJ2-5, reads DVKVTQSSRYLVKRTGEKVFLECVQDMDHENMFWYRQDPGLGLRLIYFSYDVKMKEKGDIPEGYSVSREKKERFSLILESASTNQTSMYLCASSWPQAAQETQYFGPGTRLLVL.

For this clonotype: This may stem from a read error, because a much larger clone lies one nucleotide away. The chain couples TRBV24-1 to TRBJ2-1; TRBD1 might be the D (5 bases). Trimming removed 4 bases from V and 6 bases from J, with 15 bases in between. Germline CDR1 reads KGHDR; CDR2 reads SFDVKD. The length of the CDR3 is 15 residues. In DNA form, the CDR3 reads TGTGCCACCAGTGACCCCGGATGGGGCGGCAATGAGCAGTTCTTC. Translating gives CATSDPGWGGNEQFF.

Worth noting for this clonotype: Mismatch with germline at one junction end may stem from a read error. The gene calls are TRBV6-5 and TRBJ2-3, with 14 bases aligning to TRBD2. Per germline, CDR1 MNHEY and CDR2 SVGAGI. The CDR3 sequence is 16 residues long. This CDR3 reads CVSSSGLAGGPDTQYF. DNA for the CDR3: TGTGTCAGCAGTTCCGGACTAGCGGGAGGACCGGATACGCAGTATTTT.

On this clonotype itself: At one boundary the junction diverges from the germline segment, which might be a read error. This chain connects TRBV11-2 to TRBJ2-5, with a tentative D call TRBD2 (6 bases). The CDR3 loop spans 14 amino acids. Germline loops: CDR1 SGHAT, CDR2 FQNNGV. CDR3 in DNA: TGTCCCAGCAACTCCGGGGGATTAGGGGAGACCCAGTACTTC. Translation gives CPSNSGGLGETQYF.

A note on this clonotype: The CDR3 carries no conserved terminal phenylalanine or tryptophan, so it likely arises from a read error. The chain uses TRBV11-2 and TRBJ1-2; 7 bases map to TRBD1. Germline assignment: CDR1 SGHAT and CDR2 FQNNGV. The trim removed 5 bases at V and 3 bases at J, leaving 6 bases unmatched. This CDR3 region has 14 residues. CDR3 loop: CASSPFDRDYGYTL. The CDR3 region has the DNA TGTGCCAGCAGCCCATTCGACAGGGACTATGGCTACACCTTA.

With respect to this clonotype: The germline gene is not matched at one end of the junction; a read error may be the cause. The gene calls are TRBV7-9 and TRBJ2-5; no definite D call. The germline V gene encodes CDR1 SEHNR and CDR2 FQNEAQ (reference sequence). The CDR3 runs to 11 residues. This CDR3 is CAGRPQEAQYF. The CDR3 DNA is TGTGCCGGCAGACCCCAAGAGGCCCAGTACTTC. Using reference TRBV7-9 and TRBJ2-5 for the parts outside the CDR3, the full variable domain is DTGVSQNPRHKITKRGQNVTFRCDPISEHNRLYWYRQTLGQGPEFLTYFQNEAQLEKSRLLSDRFSAERPKGSFSTLEIQRTEQGDSAMYLCAGRPQEAQYFGPGTRLLVL.